A single sample gave rise to the 28 T cell receptor beta chains below, sequenced in a study of blood T cell repertoires in COVID-19. Sequencing was performed with immunoSEQ multiplex PCR; in TCRdb, only in-frame clones are kept and a portion is missing. The table has 90,000 to 120,000 clones, roughly nine tenths seen once. Sequenced sample: peripheral blood. The receptors originated from a middle-aged man with active or convalescent COVID-19.

This clone was counted only a few times. V is TRBV19 and J is TRBJ1-3; a weak D match, TRBD1 (5 bases). Germline loops: CDR1 LNHDA, CDR2 SQIVND (reference sequence). V dropped 3 bases and J dropped 2 bases, with 11 bases sitting between them. The CDR3 is made up of 15 amino acids. The chain's CDR3 is CASSMPSGAGNTIYF. The CDR3 nucleotides are TGTGCCAGTAGTATGCCGTCGGGGGCTGGAAACACCATATATTTT.

V gene TRBV7-2 combines with J gene TRBJ1-5, with TRBD1 matching 10 bases. V shed 4 bases and J 8 bases; nucleotides not matched to a gene: 5. Germline loops: CDR1 SGHTA, CDR2 FQGNSA. This CDR3 has 14 amino acids. CDR3 in DNA: TGTGCCAGCAGCTGGGGACAGGGGAAGGAGCCCCAGCATTTT. Amino acids: CASSWGQGKEPQHF.

This sequence joins TRBV19 and TRBJ1-2; TRBD1 matches at 7 bases. Germline assignment: CDR1 LNHDA and CDR2 SQIVND (reference sequence). V shed 11 bases, J shed 8 bases, and the junction held 20 bases outside the gene matches. This CDR3 region has 15 residues. CDR3 residues: CALGLGPTGTSGYTF. The CDR3 bases are TGTGCCCTCGGACTTGGGCCGACAGGGACAAGCGGCTACACCTTC.

The chain uses TRBV7-9 and TRBJ1-1; TRBD1 might be the D (6 bases). The CDR3 length is 15 residues. Germline CDR1 reads SEHNR; CDR2 reads FQNEAQ (reference sequence). The germline V and J ends were trimmed by 2 bases and 1 base, with 11 bases remaining between them. The CDR3 spells CASSLQGLGNTEAFF. CDR3 nucleotides: TGTGCCAGCAGCTTACAGGGGTTAGGGAACACTGAAGCTTTCTTT.

The chain carries TRBV5-1 and TRBJ2-5, with 7 bases matching TRBD1. The germline CDR1 and CDR2 sequences are SGHRS and YFSETQ. V shed 0 bases and J 0 bases; nucleotides not matched to a gene: 8. The length of the CDR3 is 17 residues. The CDR3 spells CASSLDQGTVYQETQYF. The CDR3 DNA sequence: TGCGCCAGCAGCTTGGATCAAGGGACAGTGTACCAAGAGACCCAGTACTTC.

V gene TRBV10-3 combines with J gene TRBJ1-5; a weak D match, TRBD1 (5 bases). V lost 3 bases, J lost 2 bases, and 11 bases lay in between. There are 15 residues in the CDR3. Germline values: CDR1 ENHRY, CDR2 SYGVKD. The CDR3 loop is CAISERSGRNQPQHF. The CDR3 DNA reads TGTGCCATCAGTGAAAGGTCAGGGCGCAATCAGCCCCAGCATTTT.

This clone has only one observation. The rearrangement joins TRBV24-1 to TRBJ2-1; TRBD2 matches at 8 bases. The CDR3 is made up of 15 amino acids. Germline CDR1 and CDR2: KGHDR and SFDVKD. V shed 5 bases and J 2 bases; nucleotides not matched to a gene: 4. The DNA of the CDR3 is TGTGCCACCAGTGCCCCGGGGGGGACCTACAATGAGCAGTTCTTC. The encoded protein is CATSAPGGTYNEQFF.

The chain has TRBV28 and TRBJ2-5; 8 bases match TRBD2. Per germline, CDR1 MDHEN and CDR2 SYDVKM. This CDR3 is built from 17 residues. V lost 6 bases to trimming and J lost 1 base; unmatched junction nucleotides: 13. The CDR3 here is CASRRSGTRPFQETQYF. CDR3 nucleotide sequence: TGTGCCAGCAGACGGTCCGGGACTAGACCCTTCCAAGAGACCCAGTACTTC. The variable domain in full, with the rest retrieved from reference TRBV28 and TRBJ2-5, is DVKVTQSSRYLVKRTGEKVFLECVQDMDHENMFWYRQDPGLGLRLIYFSYDVKMKEKGDIPEGYSVSREKKERFSLILESASTNQTSMYLCASRRSGTRPFQETQYFGPGTRLLVL.

The chain couples TRBV9 to TRBJ2-2, with D maybe TRBD2 (6 bases). V lost 1 base and J lost 3, with 10 bases in between. Per the germline V gene, CDR1 is SGDLS and CDR2 is YYNGEE. The CDR3 has 15 amino acids. The CDR3 loop reads CASSVTGSYTGELFF. For the CDR3, the DNA is TGTGCCAGCAGCGTAACCGGGAGCTACACCGGGGAGCTGTTTTTT.

V gene TRBV10-3 combines with J gene TRBJ2-2; TRBD1 agrees at 7 bases. Trimming at V came to 5 bases and at J to 3 bases, leaving 12 bases not matched to a gene. This CDR3 has 17 amino acids. The V gene's germline CDR1 is ENHRY and CDR2 SYGVKD. In DNA, the CDR3 is TGTGCCATCAGTTTATTGGTAGGGGGCGCGGACACCGGGGAGCTGTTTTTT. As protein: CAISLLVGGADTGELFF.

The chain couples TRBV18 to TRBJ2-3, with D unresolved. The CDR3 runs 12 residues. Trimming pared 6 bases from V and 0 bases from J, leaving 4 bases between. Germline CDR1 reads KGHSH; CDR2 reads LQKENI. CDR3 in DNA: TGTGCCAGCTCGTCTAGCACAGATACGCAGTATTTT. Residues: CASSSSTDTQYF.

This sequence joins TRBV3-1 (or the pseudogene TRBV3-2) and TRBJ2-7; 14 bases map to TRBD2. The junction had 8 bases not matched to a gene; V was cut back by 6 bases and J by 7 bases. Germline CDR1 and CDR2: LGHDT and YNNKEL (reference sequence). The CDR3 sequence is 15 residues long. This chain's CDR3 is CASSPGLAGVGEQYF. The CDR3 bases are TGTGCCAGCAGTCCGGGACTAGCGGGAGTGGGGGAGCAGTACTTC.

The chain employs TRBV5-1 and TRBJ2-1; D is perhaps TRBD2 (6 bases). V lost 5 bases and J lost 4, with 10 bases in between. The CDR3 length is 13 residues. Germline V gene lookup returns CDR1 SGHRS and CDR2 YFSETQ. CDR3 nucleotide sequence: TGCGCCAGCAGTTATAGCGGTTACAATGAGCAGTTCTTC. This encodes CASSYSGYNEQFF.

The gene calls are TRBV5-6 and TRBJ2-5; the D gene is possibly TRBD1 (6 bases). V was trimmed by 4 bases and J by 13 bases, leaving 14 bases between them. Germline loops: CDR1 SGHDT, CDR2 YYEEEE. This CDR3 is 11 amino acids long. In DNA form, the CDR3 reads TGTGCCAGCAGCCTATCCCGGGACATGTACTTC. Its protein is CASSLSRDMYF.

The chain employs TRBV19 and TRBJ2-1; the match to TRBD2 covers 8 bases. The CDR3 spans 17 residues. The germline V gene encodes CDR1 LNHDA and CDR2 SQIVND (reference sequence). The V and J ends lost 7 bases and 8 bases, in that order; junction bases with no gene match: 19. CDR3 in DNA: TGTGCCAGTATGCCGGGAGGGAGGGCTATTAACATGTATGAGCAGTTCTTC. Translation: CASMPGGRAINMYEQFF.

Here the CDR3 DNA reads TGTGCCAGCAGTTCCGGGGCGAACACCGGGGAGCTGTTTTTT. The encoded protein is CASSSGANTGELFF. The rearrangement links TRBV6-6 to TRBJ2-2; maybe TRBD2 (5 bases). Germline lookup yields CDR1 MNHNY and CDR2 SVGAGI (reference sequence). This CDR3 region has 14 residues. V lost 4 bases, J lost 0 bases, and 6 bases lay in between.

The chain couples TRBV9 to TRBJ2-1; TRBD2 matches 14 bases. Germline V gene data show CDR1 as SGDLS and CDR2 as YYNGEE. The CDR3 is 15 amino acids. V lost 3 bases to trimming and J lost 6 bases; unmatched junction nucleotides: 2. This chain's CDR3 is CASSAGLAGVNEQFF. CDR3 nucleotide sequence: TGTGCCAGCAGCGCGGGACTAGCGGGGGTCAATGAGCAGTTCTTC.

The chain has TRBV6-2 or TRBV6-3 and TRBJ1-5, with 11 positions matching TRBD1. Germline assignment: CDR1 MNHEY and CDR2 SVGEGT. The junction had 14 bases not matched to a gene; V was cut back by 6 bases and J by 4 bases. The CDR3 is made up of 18 amino acids. CDR3: CASSPDRGQGASNQPQHF. The DNA of the CDR3 is TGTGCCAGCAGCCCTGATAGAGGACAGGGGGCATCAAATCAGCCCCAGCATTTT.

The chain has TRBV5-6 and TRBJ1-2, with D hard to call. Trimming stripped 4 bases from V and 3 bases from J, with 16 bases between. This CDR3 has 15 amino acids. Germline CDR1 SGHDT, CDR2 YYEEEE. The CDR3 nucleotides are TGTGCCAGCAGCCTGACGGCGGGCCTCCACTATGGCTACACCTTC. Translating gives CASSLTAGLHYGYTF.

The CDR3 loop reads CASSLAPSMNTEAFF. CDR3 in DNA: TGCGCCAGCAGCTTGGCCCCGAGTATGAACACTGAAGCTTTCTTT. This chain joins TRBV5-1 and TRBJ1-1; D gene unclear. The V and J ends lost 0 bases and 0 bases respectively, with 9 bases between them. Germline-derived CDR1 and CDR2 are SGHRS and YFSETQ. The CDR3 is 15 residues long.

V usage is TRBV19 and J usage is TRBJ2-7, with D possibly TRBD1 on 6 matching bases. The germline CDR1 and CDR2 sequences are LNHDA and SQIVND (reference sequence). With 5 bases removed from V and 4 bases from J, the gap between germline ends came to 12 bases. This CDR3 has 13 amino acids. The CDR3 bases are TGTGCCAGTAGTCCCGGGACATTTTACGAGCAGTACTTC. It is translated as CASSPGTFYEQYF.

The chain uses TRBV19 and TRBJ1-6, with D unclear. The CDR3 covers 16 residues. Trimming removed 4 bases at V and 3 bases at J, with 13 bases between. Germline values: CDR1 LNHDA, CDR2 SQIVND (reference sequence). CDR3 nucleotides: TGTGCCAGTAGTACCGAGACAAGATTCTATAATTCACCCCTCCACTTT. This translates into CASSTETRFYNSPLHF.

This clone was observed a few times. V gene TRBV11-3 combines with J gene TRBJ1-1, with D hard to call. Germline-derived CDR1 and CDR2 are SGHNT and YENEEA. The V end was cut by 0 bases, the J end by 1 base, with 9 bases between. The CDR3 contains 15 residues. CDR3 sequence reads: CASSLDSTGNTEAFF. CDR3 nucleotide sequence: TGTGCCAGCAGCTTAGATTCTACGGGGAACACTGAAGCTTTCTTT.

The chain employs TRBV9 and TRBJ2-1; 8 bases map to TRBD2. Germline V lookup: CDR1 SGDLS, CDR2 YYNGEE. V trimming: 0 bases; J trimming: 6 bases; junction bases outside the gene matches: 5. This CDR3 contains 15 residues. The CDR3 DNA reads TGTGCCAGCAGCGTAGACGGGAGGGAATTCAATGAGCAGTTCTTC. It encodes CASSVDGREFNEQFF.

The chain is built from TRBV6-6 and TRBJ2-7; TRBD2 might be the D (6 bases). In germline, CDR1 is MNHNY, CDR2 SVGAGI (reference sequence). The CDR3 is 14 residues long. Deletions cut 8 bases from V and 0 bases from J, with 14 bases between. The CDR3 sequence: CASSGYGGSYEQYF. The CDR3, as DNA: TGTGCCAGCTCAGGTTACGGGGGCTCCTACGAGCAGTACTTC.

The chain uses TRBV12-3 or TRBV12-4 and TRBJ1-4, with D unresolved. V was clipped by 6 bases and J by 8 bases, with 10 bases between them. This CDR3 comprises 12 residues. CDR3 region: CASSNSGEKLFF. The CDR3 nucleotides read TGTGCCAGCAGCAACTCGGGGGAAAAACTGTTTTTT.

There are a few counts of this clone. The chain recombines TRBV30 with TRBJ1-1, with TRBD1 as a possible D gene (5 bases). The CDR3 consists of 16 residues. Germline-derived CDR1 and CDR2 are GTSNPN and SVGIG (reference sequence). Trimming took off 1 base at V and 3 bases at J, with 18 bases between the two ends. The CDR3 is CAWSAPRGGRYTEAFF. The CDR3 coding sequence is TGTGCCTGGAGTGCGCCCCGGGGGGGGAGGTACACTGAAGCTTTCTTT.

The chain combines TRBV4-3 with TRBJ2-2; D is unresolved. V gave up 6 bases and J gave up 5 bases, with 10 bases separating them. The CDR3 length is 13 residues. Per the germline V gene, CDR1 is LGHNA and CDR2 is YSLEER. Written as DNA, the CDR3 is TGCGCCAGCAGTGTTTACGGGACCGGGGAGCTGTTTTTT. Translation gives CASSVYGTGELFF.